This TCR beta chain came from a study of molecular identifiers for immune sequencing clone quantification. Notes on the study in general: Clones exceeding 20 RNA copies carried over 97% of effector molecules but under 1% of naive-cell molecules. Barcodes shared by identical TCR molecules could lead to underestimated sizes of highly expanded clones.

V was clipped by 4 bases and J by 10 bases; unmatched bases: 8. The CDR3 spans 14 residues. Germline CDR1 and CDR2: MNHEY and SVGEGT. From the PCR reads, TCRdb called clonotypes with MiXCR, one entry per CDR3 protein. The sample consists of fewer than 45,000 distinct CDR3 sequences, approximately 17% of them appearing once. Naive CD8 T cells underwent sorting with the CD8+CD4-CCR7+CD45RA+ definition. This clonotype was seen a single time. Its antigen is still unknown. What was sequenced was naive CD8+ T cells from blood, with Jurkat cell RNA spiked in. The subset denotes: FACS-sorted CD8+CD4-CCR7+CD45RA+ naive T cells. V is TRBV6-2 or TRBV6-3 and J is TRBJ2-1; TRBD2 matches at 9 bases. The receptor was isolated from a human donor in good health. Some libraries in this study had Jurkat cell RNA spiked in. The CDR3 DNA follows: TGTGCCAGCAGTTTAGCGGGGGCCCGCCGGGAGCAGTTCTTC. This gives the protein CASSLAGARREQFF.